The 14 T cell receptor beta chains in this list originate from one sample, sequenced in a study of T cell clonotyping in hematopoietic cell transplantation. Repertoires were generated with immunoSEQ multiplex PCR, while TCRdb's copy carries only in-frame clones and drops some. In the table there are roughly 48,000 clones, roughly 80% of which are singletons. Sample time point: recipient sample about 28 days before transplant, after cytoreduction. The material was peripheral blood mononuclear cells, obtained before stem cell transplant. These receptors all come from a man aged 55 to 69 with myelodysplastic syndrome. Some clones in this sample may be carry-over from other donors' samples.

The table lists this clone with a few counts. The chain joins TRBV19 to TRBJ1-5; D possibly corresponds to TRBD1 (6 bases). CDR1 and CDR2 from the germline V gene are LNHDA and SQIVND (reference sequence). This CDR3 has 16 amino acids. With 7 bases removed from V and 3 bases from J, the gap between germline ends came to 19 bases. CDR3 in amino acids: CASMIPGGPLNQPQHF. CDR3 sequence (DNA): TGTGCCAGTATGATCCCCGGGGGGCCACTCAATCAGCCCCAGCATTTT.

This chain joins TRBV6-1 and TRBJ2-1; D tentatively fits TRBD1 or TRBD2 (5 bases each). Germline assignment: CDR1 MNHNS and CDR2 SASEGT. CDR3 size: 14 residues. The germline V and J ends were trimmed by 10 bases and 2 bases, with 15 bases remaining between them. The CDR3 DNA follows: TGTGCCACCCCGGGACCCCCGACCTACAATGAGCAGTTCTTC. This gives the protein CATPGPPTYNEQFF.

The chain employs TRBV5-8 and TRBJ1-5; D not resolved. The CDR3 is 15 amino acids. Germline CDR1 and CDR2: SGHTS and YDEGEE. V was trimmed by 2 bases and J by 3 bases, leaving 12 bases between them. Here the CDR3 DNA reads TGTGCCAGCAGCTTCGAAGGTGAGGACAATCAGCCCCAGCATTTT. Protein product: CASSFEGEDNQPQHF.

The CDR3 nucleotides are TGCGCCAGCTTCCAGGGGGCGGCCAACATGAACACTGAAGCTTTCTTT. Its translation is CASFQGAANMNTEAFF. This rearrangement joins TRBV5-1 to TRBJ1-1; 8 bases agree with TRBD1. Germline V gene data show CDR1 as SGHRS and CDR2 as YFSETQ. This CDR3 is built from 16 residues. V lost 7 bases to trimming and J lost 0 bases; unmatched junction nucleotides: 11.

This clone was recorded a few times. The V call is TRBV6-5, the J call TRBJ1-2, with D tentatively TRBD1 (5 bases). The CDR3 runs to 15 residues. From germline, CDR1 is MNHEY and CDR2 SVGAGI. V dropped 5 bases and J dropped 9 bases, with 22 bases sitting between them. The CDR3 spells CASSPRAGESRSYTF. The CDR3 DNA reads TGTGCCAGCAGTCCCCGGGCGGGGGAATCAAGGAGCTACACCTTC.

V gene TRBV6-6 combines with J gene TRBJ1-2, with 8 nucleotides matching TRBD1. The CDR3 consists of 15 residues. Trimming cost V 0 bases and J 8 bases; bases outside gene matches: 8. Germline V lookup: CDR1 MNHNY, CDR2 SVGAGI (reference sequence). CDR3 amino acids: CASSYSPGQGRGYTF. The CDR3 DNA reads as TGTGCCAGCAGTTACTCGCCCGGACAGGGAAGGGGCTACACCTTC.

V usage is TRBV6-6 and J usage is TRBJ1-1, with TRBD1 as a possible D gene (5 bases). Per the germline V gene, CDR1 is MNHNY and CDR2 is SVGAGI (reference sequence). V was pared by 6 bases and J by 7 bases, with 18 bases between. This CDR3 has 14 residues. The CDR3 reads CASRAQDSGGEAFF. DNA of the CDR3: TGTGCCAGCAGGGCACAGGACTCCGGGGGTGAAGCTTTCTTT.

This clone has only one observation. This chain joins TRBV7-2 and TRBJ1-1, with unresolved D. Germline CDR1 and CDR2: SGHTA and FQGNSA. Trimming stripped 4 bases from V and 1 base from J, with 10 bases between. CDR3 length equals 14 residues. The CDR3: CASSSRSGNTEAFF. For the CDR3, the DNA is TGTGCCAGCAGCTCACGGTCAGGGAACACTGAAGCTTTCTTT.

This sequence joins TRBV9 and TRBJ2-2; 11 nucleotides align to TRBD2. The junction had 6 bases not matched to a gene; V was cut back by 4 bases and J by 1 base. Germline V lookup: CDR1 SGDLS, CDR2 YYNGEE. There are 17 residues in the CDR3. CDR3 loop: CASSPYTSGGNTGELFF. CDR3 nucleotides: TGTGCCAGCAGCCCATACACTAGCGGGGGGAACACCGGGGAGCTGTTTTTT.

This chain connects TRBV4-3 to TRBJ1-2, with unresolved D. Trimming removed 6 bases from V and 7 bases from J, with 15 bases in between. Germline CDR1 and CDR2: LGHNA and YSLEER. This CDR3 contains 13 residues. CDR3 sequence reads: CASSSAPGIGYTF. The CDR3 DNA sequence: TGCGCCAGCAGTTCGGCCCCAGGAATTGGCTACACCTTC.

The gene calls are TRBV6-6 and TRBJ1-5; 7 nucleotides match TRBD1. Per the germline V gene, CDR1 is MNHNY and CDR2 is SVGAGI (reference sequence). The V and J ends lost 2 bases and 4 bases, in that order; junction bases with no gene match: 8. The CDR3 length is 16 residues. CDR3 sequence (DNA): TGTGCCAGCAGTTACCCGGACAGGCTATCAAATCAGCCCCAGCATTTT. Protein: CASSYPDRLSNQPQHF.

The CDR3, as DNA: TGTGCCAGCAGCTCCCCTGGGGGGACTGGTGAAAAACTGTTTTTT. Its translation: CASSSPGGTGEKLFF. The chain couples TRBV7-2 to TRBJ1-4; TRBD1 might be the D (5 bases). The V end lost 4 bases, the J end lost 7 bases, and 16 bases lay between the germline ends. Germline V gene lookup returns CDR1 SGHTA and CDR2 FQGNSA. There are 15 residues in the CDR3.

J is TRBJ1-1 and V is TRBV6-1; 7 bases are shared with TRBD1. V trimming: 5 bases; J trimming: 3 bases; junction bases outside the gene matches: 6. This CDR3 region has 14 residues. Germline loops: CDR1 MNHNS, CDR2 SASEGT. The CDR3 DNA is TGTGCCAGCAGTATTAAGGGGGCGGACACTGAAGCTTTCTTT. It specifies CASSIKGADTEAFF.

J is TRBJ1-5 and V is TRBV2, with 8 bases matching TRBD1. The CDR3 has 15 residues. Per germline, CDR1 SNHLY and CDR2 FYNNEI. V lost 7 bases and J lost 4; bases outside the gene matches: 9. CDR3 loop: CASTRDRGGNQPQHF. The CDR3 nucleotides are TGTGCCAGCACCCGTGACAGGGGTGGAAATCAGCCCCAGCATTTT.